One and the same sample provided the 5 T cell receptor beta chains below, sequenced in a study of blood T cell repertoires in COVID-19. Assay: immunoSEQ multiplex PCR; the TCRdb copy retains only in-frame clones and omits some. The table lists about 170,000 clones, approximately 82% of them singletons, with approximately 18% in the top ten. The specimen sequenced was peripheral blood. All receptors derive from a woman aged 70-85 years who had recovered from COVID-19.

V and J are TRBV2 and TRBJ1-2; D is possibly TRBD1 (5 bases). V lost 8 bases to trimming and J lost 3 bases, with 7 bases between them. The CDR3 sequence is 11 residues long. Germline loops: CDR1 SNHLY, CDR2 FYNNEI. The CDR3 DNA is TGTGCCAGCGGGGGGGACTATGGCTACACCTTC. Amino acids: CASGGDYGYTF.

In its sample, this clone was seen once. V usage is TRBV6-2 or TRBV6-3 and J usage is TRBJ1-5; D remains ambiguous. Germline CDR1 MNHEY, CDR2 SVGEGT. The CDR3 covers 12 residues. The V end was cut by 5 bases, the J end by 4 bases, with 6 bases between. The CDR3 reads CASSTGNQPQHF. The CDR3 region has the DNA TGTGCCAGCAGTACCGGGAATCAGCCCCAGCATTTT.

The chain is built from TRBV2 and TRBJ1-4; weak D call: TRBD1 (6 bases). V shed 2 bases and J shed 2 bases, with 12 bases lying between them. In germline, CDR1 is SNHLY, CDR2 FYNNEI. The CDR3 sequence is 16 residues long. In DNA, the CDR3 is TGTGCCAGCAGTGAACAGCGACAGGCGACTAATGAAAAACTGTTTTTT. It encodes CASSEQRQATNEKLFF.

The CDR3 DNA is TGTGCCAGCAGGGGCGGGCCGAAAAGGGGGTTTGGGGACACTGAAGCTTTCTTT. Residues: CASRGGPKRGFGDTEAFF. The V gene is TRBV2, the J gene TRBJ1-1; a possible D gene is TRBD1 (6 bases). Germline CDR1 and CDR2: SNHLY and FYNNEI. Trimming removed 6 bases at V and 3 bases at J, with 26 bases between. The CDR3 is 18 residues long.

The rearrangement links TRBV10-3 to TRBJ2-7; D is ambiguous. The V end was cut by 3 bases, the J end by 1 base, with 16 bases between. Germline CDR1 and CDR2: ENHRY and SYGVKD. The CDR3 spans 16 residues. This CDR3 reads CAISEFGRKRSYEQYF. The CDR3 nucleotides read TGTGCCATCAGTGAATTCGGCCGGAAGCGATCCTACGAGCAGTACTTC.